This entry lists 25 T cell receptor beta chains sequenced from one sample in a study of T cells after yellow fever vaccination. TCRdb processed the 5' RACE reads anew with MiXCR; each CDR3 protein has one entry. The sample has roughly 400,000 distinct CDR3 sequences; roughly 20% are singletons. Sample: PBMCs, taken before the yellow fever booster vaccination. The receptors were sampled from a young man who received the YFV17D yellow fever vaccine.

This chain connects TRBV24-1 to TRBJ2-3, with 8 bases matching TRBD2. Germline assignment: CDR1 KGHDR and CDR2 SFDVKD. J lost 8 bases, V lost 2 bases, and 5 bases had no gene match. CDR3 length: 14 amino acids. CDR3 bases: TGTGCCACCAGTGATTCACTGACTAGCGCTACGCAGTATTTT. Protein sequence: CATSDSLTSATQYF.

CDR3 nucleotides: TGTGCCAGCAGTCCACAGGGGCCGTTCTACGAGCAGTACGTC. Translating gives CASSPQGPFYEQYV. The rearrangement uses TRBV6-2 or TRBV6-3 and TRBJ2-7, with 7 bases matching TRBD1. In germline, CDR1 is MNHEY, CDR2 SVGEGT. The CDR3 consists of 14 residues. With 5 bases clipped from V and 3 bases from J, the junction kept 7 bases outside the gene matches.

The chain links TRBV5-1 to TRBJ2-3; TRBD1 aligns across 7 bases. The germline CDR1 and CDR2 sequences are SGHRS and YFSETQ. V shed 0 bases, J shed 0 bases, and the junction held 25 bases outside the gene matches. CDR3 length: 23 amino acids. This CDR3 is CASSLAGTADPHEDPTSTDTQYF. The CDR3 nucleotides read TGCGCCAGCAGCTTGGCCGGGACAGCGGATCCGCACGAAGACCCCACTAGCACAGATACGCAGTATTTT.

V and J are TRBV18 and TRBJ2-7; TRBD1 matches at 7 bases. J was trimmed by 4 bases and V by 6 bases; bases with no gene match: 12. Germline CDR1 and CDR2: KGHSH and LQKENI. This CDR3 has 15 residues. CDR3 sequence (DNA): TGTGCCAGCTCCGAACCCGACAGGGCTAGGTACGAGCAGTACTTC. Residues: CASSEPDRARYEQYF. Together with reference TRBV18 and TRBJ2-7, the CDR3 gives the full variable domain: NAGVMQNPRHLVRRRGQEARLRCSPMKGHSHVYWYRQLPEEGLKFMVYLQKENIIDESGMPKERFSAEFPKEGPSILRIQQVVRGDSAAYFCASSEPDRARYEQYFGPGTRLTVT.

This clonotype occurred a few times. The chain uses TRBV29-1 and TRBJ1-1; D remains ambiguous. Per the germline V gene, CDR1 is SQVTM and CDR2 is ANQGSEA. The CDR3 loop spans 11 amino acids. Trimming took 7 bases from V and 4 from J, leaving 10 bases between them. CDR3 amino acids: CSGEEGTEAFF. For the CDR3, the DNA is TGCAGCGGGGAAGAGGGCACTGAAGCTTTCTTT.

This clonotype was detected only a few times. CDR3 in amino acids: CASSLAWDTRSTNEKLFF. CDR3 in DNA: TGTGCCAGCAGCTTAGCGTGGGACACCCGTTCAACTAATGAAAAACTGTTTTTT. This sequence joins TRBV7-6 and TRBJ1-4; possibly TRBD1 for D (6 bases). The ends were cut back, 0 bases at V and 0 bases at J, with 14 bases in the middle. Looked up from germline, CDR1 is SGHVS and CDR2 is FNYEAQ. This CDR3 is 18 amino acids long.

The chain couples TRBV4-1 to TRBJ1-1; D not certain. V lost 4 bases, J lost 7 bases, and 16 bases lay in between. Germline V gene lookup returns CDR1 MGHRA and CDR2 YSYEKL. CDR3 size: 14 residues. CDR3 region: CASSPSGLKREAFF. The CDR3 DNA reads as TGCGCCAGCAGCCCTTCCGGGCTCAAGCGTGAAGCTTTCTTT.

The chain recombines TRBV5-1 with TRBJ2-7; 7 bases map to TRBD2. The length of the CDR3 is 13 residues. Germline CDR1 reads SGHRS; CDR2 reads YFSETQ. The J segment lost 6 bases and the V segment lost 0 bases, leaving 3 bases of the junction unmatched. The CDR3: CASSLVPGGEQYV. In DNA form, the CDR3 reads TGCGCCAGCAGCTTGGTCCCGGGAGGCGAGCAGTACGTC.

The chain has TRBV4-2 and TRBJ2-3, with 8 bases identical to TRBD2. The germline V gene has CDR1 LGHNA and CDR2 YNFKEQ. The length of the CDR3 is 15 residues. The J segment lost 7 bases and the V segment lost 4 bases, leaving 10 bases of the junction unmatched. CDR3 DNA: TGTGCCAGCAGCCGGATATCGGGGGGGCTGAATACGCAGTATTTT. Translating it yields CASSRISGGLNTQYF.

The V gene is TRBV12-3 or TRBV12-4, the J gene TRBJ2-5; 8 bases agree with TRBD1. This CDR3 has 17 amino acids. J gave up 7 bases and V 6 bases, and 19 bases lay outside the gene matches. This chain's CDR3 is CASRPNRGQGGVGTQYF. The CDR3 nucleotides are TGTGCCAGCAGACCGAATAGAGGACAGGGAGGTGTCGGGACCCAGTACTTC.

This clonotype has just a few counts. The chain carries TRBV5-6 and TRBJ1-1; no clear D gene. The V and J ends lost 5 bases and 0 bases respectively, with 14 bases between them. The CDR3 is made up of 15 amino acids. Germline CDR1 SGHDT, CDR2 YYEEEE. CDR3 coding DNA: TGTGCCAGCAGTTTACCTGGAAGCCTGAACACTGAAGCTTTCTTT. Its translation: CASSLPGSLNTEAFF.

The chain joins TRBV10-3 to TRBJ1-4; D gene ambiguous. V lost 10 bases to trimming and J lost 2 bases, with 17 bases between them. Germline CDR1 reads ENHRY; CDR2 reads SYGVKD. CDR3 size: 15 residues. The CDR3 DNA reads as TGTGCCACCACCCCCCAGGTGGCGACTAATGAAAAACTGTTTTTT. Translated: CATTPQVATNEKLFF.

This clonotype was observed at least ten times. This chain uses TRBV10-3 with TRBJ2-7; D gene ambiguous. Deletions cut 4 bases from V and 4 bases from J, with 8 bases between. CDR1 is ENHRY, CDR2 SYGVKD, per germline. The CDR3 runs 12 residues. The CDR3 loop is CAISGYGYEQYF. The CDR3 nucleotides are TGTGCCATCAGTGGGTATGGGTACGAGCAGTACTTC.

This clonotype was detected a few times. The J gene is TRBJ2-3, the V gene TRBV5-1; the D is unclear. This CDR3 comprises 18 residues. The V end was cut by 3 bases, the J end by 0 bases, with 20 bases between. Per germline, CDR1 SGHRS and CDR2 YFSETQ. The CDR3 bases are TGCGCCAGCAGCTCGATCTATCTCAAGCCGCCTAGCACAGATACGCAGTATTTT. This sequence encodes CASSSIYLKPPSTDTQYF.

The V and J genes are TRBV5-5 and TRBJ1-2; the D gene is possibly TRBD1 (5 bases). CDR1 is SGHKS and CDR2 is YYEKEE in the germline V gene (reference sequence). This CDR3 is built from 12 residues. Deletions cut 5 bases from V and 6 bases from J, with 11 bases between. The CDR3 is CASRQESDGYTF. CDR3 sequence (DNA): TGTGCCAGCAGACAGGAGTCTGATGGCTACACCTTC.

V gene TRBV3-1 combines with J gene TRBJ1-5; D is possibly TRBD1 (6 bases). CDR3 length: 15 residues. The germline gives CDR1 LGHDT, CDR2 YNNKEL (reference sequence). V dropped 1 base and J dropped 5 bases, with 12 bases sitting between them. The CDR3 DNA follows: TGTGCCAGCAGCCAAGGACAGGAGGGCTATCAGCCCCAGCATTTT. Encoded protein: CASSQGQEGYQPQHF.

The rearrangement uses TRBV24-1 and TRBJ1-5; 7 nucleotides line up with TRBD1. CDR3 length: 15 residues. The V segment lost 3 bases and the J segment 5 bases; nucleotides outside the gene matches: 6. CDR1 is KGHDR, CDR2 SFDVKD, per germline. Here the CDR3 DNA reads TGTGCCACCAGTGATGACAGGGAGGTGGATCAGCCCCAGCATTTT. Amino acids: CATSDDREVDQPQHF.

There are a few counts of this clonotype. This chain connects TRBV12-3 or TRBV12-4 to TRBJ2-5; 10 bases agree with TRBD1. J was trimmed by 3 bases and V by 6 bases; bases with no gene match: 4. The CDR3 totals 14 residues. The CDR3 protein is CASSYGTGEETQYF. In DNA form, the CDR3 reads TGTGCCAGCAGCTACGGGACAGGGGAAGAGACCCAGTACTTC.

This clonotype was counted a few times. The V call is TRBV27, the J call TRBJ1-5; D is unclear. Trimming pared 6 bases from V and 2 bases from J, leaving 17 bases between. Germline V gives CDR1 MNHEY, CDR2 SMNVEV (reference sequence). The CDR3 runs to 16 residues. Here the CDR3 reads CASSRGGNRRNQPQHF. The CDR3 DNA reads TGTGCCAGCAGCCGGGGAGGAAATCGTCGCAATCAGCCCCAGCATTTT.

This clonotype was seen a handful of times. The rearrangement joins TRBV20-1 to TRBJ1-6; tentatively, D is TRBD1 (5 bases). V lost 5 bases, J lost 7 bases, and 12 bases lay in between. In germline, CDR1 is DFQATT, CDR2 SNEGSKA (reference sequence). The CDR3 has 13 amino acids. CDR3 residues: CSAEVGRNSPLHF. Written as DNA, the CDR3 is TGCAGTGCTGAGGTGGGGCGGAATTCACCCCTCCACTTT.

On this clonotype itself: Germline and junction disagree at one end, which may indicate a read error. CDR3 DNA sequence: TGTGCCAGTAGTTGGATATTGAACTCCGGGGAGCTGTTTTTT. This sequence encodes CASSWILNSGELFF. This chain uses TRBV19 with TRBJ2-2, with unresolved D. Looked up from germline, CDR1 is LNHDA and CDR2 is SQIVND (reference sequence). The CDR3 length is 14 residues.

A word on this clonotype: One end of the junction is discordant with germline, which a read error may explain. The DNA of the CDR3 is TGTGCCAGCTCGCTCGACAGAGCTAATGAAAAACTGTTTTTT. Protein product: CASSLDRANEKLFF. The chain couples TRBV5-1 to TRBJ1-4; the D gene is possibly TRBD1 (5 bases). This CDR3 has 14 residues. Germline lookup yields CDR1 SGHRS and CDR2 YFSETQ.

CDR3 sequence: CASSPPFTRTAESPTDTQYF. Here the CDR3 DNA reads TGTGCCAGCTCACCACCCTTTACAAGGACAGCCGAAAGTCCCACAGATACGCAGTATTTT. The chain is built from TRBV18 and TRBJ2-3, with a tentative D call TRBD1 (6 bases). V lost 0 bases and J lost 2, with 24 bases in between. The CDR3 runs to 20 residues. The germline V gene has CDR1 KGHSH and CDR2 LQKENI.

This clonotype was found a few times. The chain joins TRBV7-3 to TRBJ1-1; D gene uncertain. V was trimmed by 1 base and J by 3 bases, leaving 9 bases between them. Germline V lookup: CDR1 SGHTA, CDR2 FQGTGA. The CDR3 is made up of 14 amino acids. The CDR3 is CASSLIPRDTEAFF. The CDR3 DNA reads TGTGCCAGCAGCTTAATTCCACGGGACACTGAAGCTTTCTTT.

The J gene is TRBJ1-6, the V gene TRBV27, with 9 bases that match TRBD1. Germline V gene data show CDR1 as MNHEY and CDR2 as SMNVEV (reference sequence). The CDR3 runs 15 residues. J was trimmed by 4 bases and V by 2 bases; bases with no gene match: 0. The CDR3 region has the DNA TGTGCCAGCAGTTTAGGGACAGGGTATAATTCACCCCTCCACTTT. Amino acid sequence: CASSLGTGYNSPLHF.